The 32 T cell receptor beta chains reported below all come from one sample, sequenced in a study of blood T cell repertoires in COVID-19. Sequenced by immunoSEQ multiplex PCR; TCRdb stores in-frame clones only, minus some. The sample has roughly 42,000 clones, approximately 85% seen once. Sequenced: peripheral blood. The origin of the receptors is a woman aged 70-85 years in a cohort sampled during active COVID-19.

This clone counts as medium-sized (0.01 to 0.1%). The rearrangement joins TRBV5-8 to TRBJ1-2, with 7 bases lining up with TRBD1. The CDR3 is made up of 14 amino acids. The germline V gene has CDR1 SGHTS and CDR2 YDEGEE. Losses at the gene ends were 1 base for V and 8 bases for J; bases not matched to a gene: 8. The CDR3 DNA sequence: TGTGCCAGCAGCTTGAGGGACAGATCTACAGGCTACACCTTC. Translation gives CASSLRDRSTGYTF.

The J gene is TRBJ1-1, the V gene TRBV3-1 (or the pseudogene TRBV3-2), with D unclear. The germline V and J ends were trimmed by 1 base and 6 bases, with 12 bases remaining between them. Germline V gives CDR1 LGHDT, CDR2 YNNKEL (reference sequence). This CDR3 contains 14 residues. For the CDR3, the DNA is TGTGCCAGCAGCCAAGTTAGCGGCGTAGCTGAAGCTTTCTTT. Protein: CASSQVSGVAEAFF.

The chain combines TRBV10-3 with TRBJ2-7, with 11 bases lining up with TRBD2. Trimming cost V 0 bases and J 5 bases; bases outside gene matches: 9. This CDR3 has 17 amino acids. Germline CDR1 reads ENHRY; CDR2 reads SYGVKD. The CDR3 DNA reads TGTGCCATCAGTGAGTCTCCCCTAGCGGGAGGTAGGGACGAGCAGTACTTC. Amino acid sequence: CAISESPLAGGRDEQYF.

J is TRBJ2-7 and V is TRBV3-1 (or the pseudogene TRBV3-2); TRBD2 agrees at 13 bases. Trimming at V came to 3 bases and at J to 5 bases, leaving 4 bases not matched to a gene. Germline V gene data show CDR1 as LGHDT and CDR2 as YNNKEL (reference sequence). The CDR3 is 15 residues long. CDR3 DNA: TGTGCCAGCAGCCAGGGGACTAGCGGGATCCACGAGCAGTACTTC. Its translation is CASSQGTSGIHEQYF.

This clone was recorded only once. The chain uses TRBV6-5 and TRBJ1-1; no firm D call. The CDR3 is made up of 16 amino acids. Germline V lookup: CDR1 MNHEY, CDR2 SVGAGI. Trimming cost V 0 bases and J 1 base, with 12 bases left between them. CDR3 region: CASSYSLDTANTEAFF. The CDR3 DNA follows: TGTGCCAGCAGTTACTCGCTCGACACTGCGAACACTGAAGCTTTCTTT.

In DNA form, the CDR3 reads TGTGCCAGCAGCCAAGATTGGGCAGTGCGACTAGCTGTAACAGATACGCAGTATTTT. It yields the protein CASSQDWAVRLAVTDTQYF. The rearrangement links TRBV4-2 to TRBJ2-3; 7 nucleotides line up with TRBD2. The CDR3 sequence is 19 residues long. CDR1 is LGHNA, CDR2 YNFKEQ, per germline. The junction had 15 bases not matched to a gene; V was cut back by 0 bases and J by 3 bases.

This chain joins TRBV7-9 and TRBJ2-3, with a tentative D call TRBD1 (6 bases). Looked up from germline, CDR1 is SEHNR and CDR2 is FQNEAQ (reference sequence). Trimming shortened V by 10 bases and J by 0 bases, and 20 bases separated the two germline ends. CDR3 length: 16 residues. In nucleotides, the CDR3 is TGTGCCATACCAGATTTAGGACAGAGGAGCACAGATACGCAGTATTTT. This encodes CAIPDLGQRSTDTQYF. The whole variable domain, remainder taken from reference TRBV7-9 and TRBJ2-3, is DTGVSQNPRHKITKRGQNVTFRCDPISEHNRLYWYRQTLGQGPEFLTYFQNEAQLEKSRLLSDRFSAERPKGSFSTLEIQRTEQGDSAMYLCAIPDLGQRSTDTQYFGPGTRLTVL.

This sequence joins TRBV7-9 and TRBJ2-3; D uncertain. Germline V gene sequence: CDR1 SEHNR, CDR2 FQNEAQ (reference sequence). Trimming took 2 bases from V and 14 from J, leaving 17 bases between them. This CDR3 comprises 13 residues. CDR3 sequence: CASSLQVPPMRYF. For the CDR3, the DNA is TGTGCCAGCAGCTTACAAGTGCCTCCCATGCGGTATTTT.

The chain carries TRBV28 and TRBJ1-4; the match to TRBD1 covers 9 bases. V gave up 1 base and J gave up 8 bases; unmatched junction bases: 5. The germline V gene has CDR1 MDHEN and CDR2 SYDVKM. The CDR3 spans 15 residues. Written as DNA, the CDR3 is TGTGCCAGCAGTTTATTGGGACAGGGATTGGAAAAACTGTTTTTT. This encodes CASSLLGQGLEKLFF.

CDR3 sequence reads: CASSQLSYEQYF. In DNA form, the CDR3 reads TGTGCCAGCAGCCAACTCTCTTACGAGCAGTACTTC. This chain connects TRBV14 to TRBJ2-7; D not resolved. Trimming left V 2 bases short and J 4 bases short, with 6 bases between. The CDR3 is 12 amino acids. Germline loops: CDR1 SGHDN, CDR2 FVKESK.

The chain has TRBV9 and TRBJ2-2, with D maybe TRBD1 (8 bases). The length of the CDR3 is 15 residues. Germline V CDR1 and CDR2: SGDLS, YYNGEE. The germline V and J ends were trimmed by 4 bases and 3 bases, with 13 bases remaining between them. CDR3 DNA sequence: TGTGCCAGCAGCTTTACAGGGGGGGACACCGGGGAGCTGTTTTTT. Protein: CASSFTGGDTGELFF.

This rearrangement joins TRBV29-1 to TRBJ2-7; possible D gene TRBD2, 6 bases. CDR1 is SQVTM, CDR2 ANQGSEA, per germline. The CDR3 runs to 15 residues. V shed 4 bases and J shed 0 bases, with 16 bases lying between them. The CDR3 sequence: CSVAGENGSSYEQYF. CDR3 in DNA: TGCAGCGTTGCCGGGGAGAACGGGAGCTCCTACGAGCAGTACTTC.

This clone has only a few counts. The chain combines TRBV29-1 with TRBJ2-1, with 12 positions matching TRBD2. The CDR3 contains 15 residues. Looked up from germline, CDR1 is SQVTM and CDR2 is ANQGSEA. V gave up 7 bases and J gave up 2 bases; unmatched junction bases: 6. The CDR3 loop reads CSAAGTSGPYNEQFF. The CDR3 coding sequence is TGCAGCGCCGCTGGGACTAGCGGGCCCTACAATGAGCAGTTCTTC.

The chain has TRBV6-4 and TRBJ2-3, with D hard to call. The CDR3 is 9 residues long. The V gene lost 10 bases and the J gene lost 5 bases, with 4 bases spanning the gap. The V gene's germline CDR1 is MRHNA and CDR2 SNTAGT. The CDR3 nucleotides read TGTGCCACGAGAGATACGCAGTATTTT. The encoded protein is CATRDTQYF.

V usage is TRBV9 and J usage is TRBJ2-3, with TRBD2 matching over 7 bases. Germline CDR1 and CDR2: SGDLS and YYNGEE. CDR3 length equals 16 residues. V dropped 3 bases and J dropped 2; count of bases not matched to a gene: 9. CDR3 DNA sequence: TGTGCCAGCAGCGCCCGGGACTACCAGTTCACAGATACGCAGTATTTT. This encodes CASSARDYQFTDTQYF.

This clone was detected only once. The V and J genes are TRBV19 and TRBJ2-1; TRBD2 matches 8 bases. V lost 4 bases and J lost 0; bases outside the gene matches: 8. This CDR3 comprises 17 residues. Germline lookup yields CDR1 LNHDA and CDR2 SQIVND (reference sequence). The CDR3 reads CASSTPLAGGSYNEQFF. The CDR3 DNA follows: TGTGCCAGTAGTACGCCGCTAGCGGGTGGCTCCTACAATGAGCAGTTCTTC.

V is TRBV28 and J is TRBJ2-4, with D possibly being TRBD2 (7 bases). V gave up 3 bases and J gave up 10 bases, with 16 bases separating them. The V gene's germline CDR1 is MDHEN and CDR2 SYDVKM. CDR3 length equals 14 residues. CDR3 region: CASSLGGAQYIQYF. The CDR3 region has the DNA TGTGCCAGCAGTTTGGGGGGGGCCCAGTATATTCAGTACTTC.

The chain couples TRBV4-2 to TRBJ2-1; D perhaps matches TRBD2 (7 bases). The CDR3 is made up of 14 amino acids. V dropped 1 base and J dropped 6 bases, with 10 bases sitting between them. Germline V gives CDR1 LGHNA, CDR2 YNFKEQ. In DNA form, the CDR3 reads TGTGCCAGCAGCCAAGGCCGGGGGGCCAATGAGCAGTTCTTC. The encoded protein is CASSQGRGANEQFF.

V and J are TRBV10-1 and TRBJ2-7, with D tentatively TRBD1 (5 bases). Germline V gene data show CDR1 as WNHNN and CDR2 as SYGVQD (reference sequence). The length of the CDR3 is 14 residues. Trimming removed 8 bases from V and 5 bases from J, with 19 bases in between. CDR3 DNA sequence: TGCGCCAGCCACAACAGGCTTTCCGCCAACGAGCAGTACTTC. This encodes CASHNRLSANEQYF.

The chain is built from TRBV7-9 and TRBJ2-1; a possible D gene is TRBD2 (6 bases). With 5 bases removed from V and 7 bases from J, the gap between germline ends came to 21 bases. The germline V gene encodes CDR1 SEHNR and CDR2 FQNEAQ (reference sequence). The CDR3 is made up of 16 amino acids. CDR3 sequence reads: CASSDLEGLIINEQFF. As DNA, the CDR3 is TGTGCCAGCAGCGACCTGGAGGGCCTCATCATAAATGAGCAGTTCTTC.

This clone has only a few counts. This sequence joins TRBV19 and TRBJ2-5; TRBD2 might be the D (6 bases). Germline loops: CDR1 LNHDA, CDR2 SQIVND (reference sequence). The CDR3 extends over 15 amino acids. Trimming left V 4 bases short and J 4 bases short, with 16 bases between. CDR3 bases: TGTGCCAGTAGTACCTCCGGGACTCATATAGAGACCCAGTACTTC. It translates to CASSTSGTHIETQYF. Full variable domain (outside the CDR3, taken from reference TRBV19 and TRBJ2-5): DGGITQSPKYLFRKEGQNVTLSCEQNLNHDAMYWYRQDPGQGLRLIYYSQIVNDFQKGDIAEGYSVSREKKESFPLTVTSAQKNPTAFYLCASSTSGTHIETQYFGPGTRLLVL.

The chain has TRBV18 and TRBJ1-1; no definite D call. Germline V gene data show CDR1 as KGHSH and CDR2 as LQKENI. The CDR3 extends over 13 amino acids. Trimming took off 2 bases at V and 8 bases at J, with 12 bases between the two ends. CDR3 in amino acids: CASSPSRIAEAFF. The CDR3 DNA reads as TGTGCCAGCTCACCATCGCGCATCGCCGAAGCTTTCTTT.

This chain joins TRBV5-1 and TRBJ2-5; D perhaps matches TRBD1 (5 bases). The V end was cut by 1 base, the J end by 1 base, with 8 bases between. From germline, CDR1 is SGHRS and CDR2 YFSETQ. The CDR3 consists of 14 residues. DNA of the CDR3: TGCGCCAGCAGCTTGTTGACAGCCCAAGAGACCCAGTACTTC. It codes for CASSLLTAQETQYF.

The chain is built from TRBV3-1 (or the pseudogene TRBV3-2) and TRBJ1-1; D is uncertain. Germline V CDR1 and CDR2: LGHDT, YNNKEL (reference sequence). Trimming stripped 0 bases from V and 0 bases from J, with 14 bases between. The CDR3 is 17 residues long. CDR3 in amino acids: CASSQDVFDYMNTEAFF. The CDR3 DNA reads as TGTGCCAGCAGCCAAGATGTTTTTGACTACATGAACACTGAAGCTTTCTTT.

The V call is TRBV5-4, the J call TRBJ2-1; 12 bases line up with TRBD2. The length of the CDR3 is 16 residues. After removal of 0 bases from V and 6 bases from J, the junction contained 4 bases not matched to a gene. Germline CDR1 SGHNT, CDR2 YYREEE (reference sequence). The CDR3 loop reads CASSLGGLAGINEQFF. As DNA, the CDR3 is TGTGCCAGCAGCTTGGGGGGACTAGCGGGTATCAATGAGCAGTTCTTC.

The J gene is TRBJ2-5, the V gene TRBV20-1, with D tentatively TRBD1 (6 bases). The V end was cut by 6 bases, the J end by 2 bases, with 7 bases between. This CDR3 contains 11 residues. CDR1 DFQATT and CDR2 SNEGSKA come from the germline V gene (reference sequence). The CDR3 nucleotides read TGCAGTGCCGGACAGCAAGAGACCCAGTACTTC. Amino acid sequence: CSAGQQETQYF.

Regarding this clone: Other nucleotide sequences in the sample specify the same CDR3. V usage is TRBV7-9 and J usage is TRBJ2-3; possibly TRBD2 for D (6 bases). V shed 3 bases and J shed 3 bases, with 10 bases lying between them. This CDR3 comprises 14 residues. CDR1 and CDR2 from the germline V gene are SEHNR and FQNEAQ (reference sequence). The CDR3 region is CASSLEGSTDTQYF. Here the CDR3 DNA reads TGTGCCAGCAGCTTGGAGGGCTCTACAGATACGCAGTATTTT.

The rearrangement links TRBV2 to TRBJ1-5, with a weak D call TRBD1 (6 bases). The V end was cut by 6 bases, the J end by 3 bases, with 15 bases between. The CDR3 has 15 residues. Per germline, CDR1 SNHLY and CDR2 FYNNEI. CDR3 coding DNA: TGTGCCAGCAGCCCCCAAGGACAGTTCAATCAGCCCCAGCATTTT. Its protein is CASSPQGQFNQPQHF.

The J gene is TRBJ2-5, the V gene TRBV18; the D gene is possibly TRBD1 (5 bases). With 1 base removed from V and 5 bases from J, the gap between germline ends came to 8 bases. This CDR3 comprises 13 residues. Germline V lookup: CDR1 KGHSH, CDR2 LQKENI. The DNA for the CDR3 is TGTGCCAGCTCACCACTGGCAGGGGAGACCCAGTACTTC. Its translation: CASSPLAGETQYF.

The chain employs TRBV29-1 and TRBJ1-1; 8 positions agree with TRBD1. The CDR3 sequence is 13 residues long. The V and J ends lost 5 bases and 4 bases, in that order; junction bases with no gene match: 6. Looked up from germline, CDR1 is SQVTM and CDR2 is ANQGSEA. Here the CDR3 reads CSVHTGGGTEAFF. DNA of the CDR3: TGCAGCGTTCATACAGGGGGGGGCACTGAAGCTTTCTTT. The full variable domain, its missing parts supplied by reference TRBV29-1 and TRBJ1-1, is SAVISQKPSRDICQRGTSLTIQCQVDSQVTMMFWYRQQPGQSLTLIATANQGSEATYESGFVIDKFPISRPNLTFSTLTVSNMSPEDSSIYLCSVHTGGGTEAFFGQGTRLTVV.

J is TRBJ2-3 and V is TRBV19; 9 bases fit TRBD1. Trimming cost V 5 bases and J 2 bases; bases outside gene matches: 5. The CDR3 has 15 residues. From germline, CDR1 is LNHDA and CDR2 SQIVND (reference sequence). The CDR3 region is CASSGDRVSTDTQYF. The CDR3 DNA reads TGTGCCAGTAGTGGGGACAGGGTATCCACAGATACGCAGTATTTT.

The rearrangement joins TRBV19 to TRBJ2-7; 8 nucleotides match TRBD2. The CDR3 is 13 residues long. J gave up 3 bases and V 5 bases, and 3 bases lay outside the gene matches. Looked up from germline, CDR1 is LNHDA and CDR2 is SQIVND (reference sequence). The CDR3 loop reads CASSRLAGYEQYF. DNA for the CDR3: TGTGCCAGTAGTCGGCTAGCGGGCTACGAGCAGTACTTC.